The 4 T cell receptor beta chains below all came from one sample that was sequenced in a study of immune evolution from preneoplasia to lung adenocarcinoma. Assay: immunoSEQ multiplex PCR; the TCRdb copy retains only in-frame clones and omits some. Among about 6,500 clones listed, roughly 80% were seen once. The sample was FFPE invasive lung adenocarcinoma tissue. These receptors were collected from a person aged 55 to 75 with lung adenocarcinoma.

The genes are TRBV7-8 and TRBJ2-1, with 16 bases that match TRBD2. V lost 4 bases to trimming and J lost 5 bases; unmatched junction nucleotides: 11. Per germline, CDR1 SGHVS and CDR2 FQNEAQ. The CDR3 is made up of 19 amino acids. The CDR3 loop is CASSSGVPGLAGGDNEQFF. The DNA for the CDR3 is TGTGCCAGCAGCTCAGGCGTCCCGGGACTAGCGGGAGGGGACAATGAGCAGTTCTTC. The whole variable domain, remainder taken from reference TRBV7-8 and TRBJ2-1, is GAGVSQSPRYKVAKRGQDVALRCDPISGHVSLFWYQQALGQGPEFLTYFQNEAQLDKSGLPSDRFFAERPEGSVSTLKIQRTQQEDSAVYLCASSSGVPGLAGGDNEQFFGPGTRLTVL.

This rearrangement joins TRBV18 to TRBJ2-5; D possibly corresponds to TRBD1 (5 bases). Trimming cost V 5 bases and J 4 bases, with 14 bases left between them. CDR3 length equals 14 residues. The germline V gene has CDR1 KGHSH and CDR2 LQKENI. In DNA form, the CDR3 reads TGTGCCAGCTCAATCCAGCAGGGTCCAGAGACCCAGTACTTC. It translates to CASSIQQGPETQYF.

The chain recombines TRBV13 with TRBJ1-2; 8 nucleotides match TRBD1. Germline V lookup: CDR1 PRHDT, CDR2 FYEKMQ (reference sequence). CDR3 length equals 13 residues. After removal of 6 bases from V and 4 bases from J, the junction contained 4 bases not matched to a gene. CDR3 bases: TGTGCCAGCAGTATCGACAGGGGCTATGGCTACACCTTC. Translated, it gives CASSIDRGYGYTF.

This CDR3 is CASSISTAYYGYTF. Written as DNA, the CDR3 is TGTGCCAGTAGTATATCAACGGCTTACTATGGCTACACCTTC. The chain uses TRBV19 and TRBJ1-2, with D uncertain. The CDR3 sequence is 14 residues long. The ends were cut back, 2 bases at V and 3 bases at J, with 10 bases in the middle. Germline CDR1 and CDR2: LNHDA and SQIVND (reference sequence).